In its sample, the clone carrying this TCR beta chain was seen a few times. Its antigen is not known. The sample belongs to a study of vaccination and CD4 T cells after COVID-19. This CDR3 region has 12 residues. CDR1 is MDHEN and CDR2 is SYDVKM in the germline V gene. The V end lost 1 base, the J end lost 5 bases, and 4 bases lay between the germline ends. Specified treatment: 10-day PBMC culture with coronavirus spike peptide pools or control peptides (ViraFEST assay). Cultured CD4+ T cells had their DNA profiled by the Oncomine TCR Beta short-read assay. TCRdb processed the PCR reads anew with MiXCR; each CDR3 protein has one entry. The sample lists approximately 8,700 distinct CDR3 sequences, roughly 24% occurring once.

Sequencing was performed on CD4+ T cells from blood, cultured in vitro, taken after SARS-CoV-2 vaccination. The chain is built from TRBV28 and TRBJ2-3; unclear D gene. This sequence originates from a human donor who had recovered from COVID-19. The CDR3 reads CASSLFGDTQYF. In nucleotides, the CDR3 is TGTGCCAGCAGTTTATTCGGAGATACGCAGTATTTT.